This T cell receptor (beta chain) was retrieved from a study of monozygotic twins with inflammatory bowel disease. General study results and limits: There were differing immunosuppressive treatments, which may have added variability to patient repertoires. Telling different T cell subtypes apart from each other was not possible.

This CDR3 region has 16 residues. The V gene's germline CDR1 is SEHNR and CDR2 FQNEAQ (reference sequence). During cDNA synthesis, UMIs that each contained a 6-nucleotide sample barcode were added by means of template switching. After re-calling the 5' RACE reads, TCRdb lists one entry per CDR3 protein, DNA absent. The table lists around 47,000 distinct CDR3 sequences, with 5% to 6.5% in the top ten. Regarding this clonotype: The antigen is undetermined.

The material sequenced was blood. The receptor's source is a human donor with ulcerative colitis or Crohn's disease, or a healthy co-twin of an affected twin (not recorded which). The rearrangement joins TRBV7-9 to TRBJ1-3; TCRdb reports TRBD1, a call that lacks DNA to check it against. CDR3 amino acids: CASSPQGPRSGNTIYF.